This T cell receptor (beta chain) was retrieved from a study of blood T cell repertoires in COVID-19. Study in general: The cDNA or gDNA used as material had been derived from T cells, B-cell-depleted T cells, or PBMCs.

After removal of 5 bases from V and 5 bases from J, the junction contained 7 bases not matched to a gene. This CDR3 region has 15 residues. Germline-derived CDR1 and CDR2 are MNHEY and SVGEGT. Per the original data handling: Amplification of reference gene primers provided the estimated nucleated cell counts. The table came from immunoSEQ multiplex PCR; TCRdb's copy has only in-frame clones and leaves some out. V, J and clone size derive from that table, while D and trimming were established from the DNA sequence. The sample includes about 74,000 clones, approximately 89% of them seen just once. This clonotype originated in a woman older than 75 with acute or convalescent COVID-19. V usage is TRBV6-2 or TRBV6-3 and J usage is TRBJ2-3, with 10 bases that match TRBD2. The sequencing sample was made of peripheral blood. CDR3 sequence: CASSLGTSEVDTQYF. The CDR3 DNA is TGTGCCAGCAGTCTAGGGACTAGCGAAGTAGATACGCAGTATTTT.